These 17 T cell receptor beta chains share one sample of origin, sequenced in a study of blood T cell repertoires in COVID-19. The assay was immunoSEQ multiplex PCR, and TCRdb's table has in-frame clones only and misses some. The sample lists 200,000 to 300,000 clones; 75% to 95% were seen once. What was sequenced was peripheral blood. These receptors all stem from a person aged 18 to 30 with COVID-19, enrolled during active disease.

The rearrangement joins TRBV27 to TRBJ2-3; 8 bases map to TRBD1. V gave up 4 bases and J gave up 3 bases; unmatched junction bases: 12. Germline values: CDR1 MNHEY, CDR2 SMNVEV (reference sequence). CDR3 length equals 17 residues. CDR3 residues: CASSSGQAFILTDTQYF. CDR3 in DNA: TGTGCCAGCAGTTCGGGACAGGCGTTTATTCTGACAGATACGCAGTATTTT.

The chain has TRBV19 and TRBJ2-3, with TRBD2 matching over 8 bases. The trim removed 0 bases at V and 1 base at J, leaving 9 bases unmatched. The CDR3 spans 18 residues. The V gene's germline CDR1 is LNHDA and CDR2 SQIVND (reference sequence). CDR3: CASSIDLLREGGTDTQYF. DNA for the CDR3: TGTGCCAGTAGTATAGATTTACTCCGGGAGGGGGGCACAGATACGCAGTATTTT.

The V gene is TRBV7-9, the J gene TRBJ2-1, with TRBD2 matching over 9 bases. This CDR3 is 11 amino acids long. J lost 13 bases, V lost 11 bases, and 9 bases had no gene match. Germline lookup yields CDR1 SEHNR and CDR2 FQNEAQ (reference sequence). The CDR3 loop is CAGSGGKDQFF. The CDR3 nucleotides read TGTGCCGGGAGCGGGGGGAAGGACCAGTTCTTC. The whole variable domain, remainder taken from reference TRBV7-9 and TRBJ2-1, is DTGVSQNPRHKITKRGQNVTFRCDPISEHNRLYWYRQTLGQGPEFLTYFQNEAQLEKSRLLSDRFSAERPKGSFSTLEIQRTEQGDSAMYLCAGSGGKDQFFGPGTRLTVL.

The V call is TRBV27, the J call TRBJ1-5; no definite D call. CDR1 is MNHEY, CDR2 SMNVEV, per germline (reference sequence). V dropped 0 bases and J dropped 12 bases, with 12 bases sitting between them. The CDR3 is made up of 13 amino acids. The CDR3 protein is CASSLSIFAGQHF. The CDR3 DNA sequence: TGTGCCAGCAGTTTATCGATTTTCGCCGGCCAGCATTTT.

The chain is built from TRBV5-1 and TRBJ1-1; 8 bases align to TRBD1. V lost 3 bases and J lost 3; bases outside the gene matches: 4. Germline assignment: CDR1 SGHRS and CDR2 YFSETQ. There are 14 residues in the CDR3. The CDR3 DNA is TGCGCCAGCAGCTGGACAGGGTGGGACACTGAAGCTTTCTTT. It yields the protein CASSWTGWDTEAFF.

This clone came up once. CDR3 amino acids: CASSKTSGSTGELFF. In nucleotides, the CDR3 is TGCGCCAGCAGCAAGACTAGCGGGAGCACCGGGGAGCTGTTTTTT. This rearrangement joins TRBV5-1 to TRBJ2-2, with 12 bases matching TRBD2. CDR1 is SGHRS and CDR2 is YFSETQ in the germline V gene. The ends lost 4 bases at V and 4 bases at J; junction bases unmatched: 2. This CDR3 region has 15 residues.

This chain connects TRBV27 to TRBJ2-7, with D unclear. CDR3 length equals 14 residues. From germline, CDR1 is MNHEY and CDR2 SMNVEV (reference sequence). The V end was cut by 0 bases, the J end by 0 bases, with 6 bases between. The CDR3 DNA reads as TGTGCCAGCAGTTTATCGTACGGCTCCTACGAGCAGTACTTC. It encodes CASSLSYGSYEQYF.

This clone was observed once. The chain's CDR3 is CASSLDISYEQYF. The CDR3 coding sequence is TGCGCCAGCAGCTTGGACATCTCCTACGAGCAGTACTTC. The chain combines TRBV5-1 with TRBJ2-7; D is unresolved. The CDR3 extends over 13 amino acids. Germline V gives CDR1 SGHRS, CDR2 YFSETQ. V was cut by 0 bases and J by 0 bases, with 4 bases left in between.

The chain couples TRBV12-3 or TRBV12-4 to TRBJ2-1, with D maybe TRBD1 (6 bases). The CDR3 extends over 11 amino acids. The V end lost 3 bases, the J end lost 10 bases, and 7 bases lay between the germline ends. The CDR3 nucleotides are TGTGCCAGCAGTTTTCAGGGGGAGCAGTTCTTC. The encoded protein is CASSFQGEQFF.

The rearrangement links TRBV19 to TRBJ1-2; perhaps TRBD1 as D (6 bases). CDR1 is LNHDA, CDR2 SQIVND, per germline (reference sequence). This CDR3 is built from 15 residues. V was trimmed by 10 bases and J by 2 bases, leaving 20 bases between them. The CDR3 here is CATSTGGTSNYGYTF. The CDR3 DNA follows: TGTGCCACCTCAACGGGGGGCACCTCAAACTATGGCTACACCTTC.

J is TRBJ1-6 and V is TRBV5-1, with TRBD1 identical over 7 bases. CDR3 length: 17 residues. V dropped 0 bases and J dropped 9; count of bases not matched to a gene: 12. Looked up from germline, CDR1 is SGHRS and CDR2 is YFSETQ. CDR3 nucleotide sequence: TGCGCCAGCAGCTTGGCCGCATTAGGGACAGTTCGTTCACCCCTCCACTTT. This gives the protein CASSLAALGTVRSPLHF.

V gene TRBV2 combines with J gene TRBJ1-4; D may be TRBD1 (5 bases). Trimming pared 6 bases from V and 10 bases from J, leaving 6 bases between. The CDR3 runs to 10 residues. Per the germline V gene, CDR1 is SNHLY and CDR2 is FYNNEI. CDR3 in DNA: TGTGCCAGCAGGGGGGGAAAACTGTTTTTT. Translation: CASRGGKLFF.

V and J are TRBV11-2 and TRBJ2-5, with 7 positions matching TRBD1. Germline V gives CDR1 SGHAT, CDR2 FQNNGV. The J segment lost 2 bases and the V segment lost 5 bases, leaving 8 bases of the junction unmatched. The CDR3 sequence is 15 residues long. Here the CDR3 reads CASSEQGSEQETQYF. The DNA for the CDR3 is TGTGCCAGCAGCGAACAGGGGAGCGAACAAGAGACCCAGTACTTC.

V is TRBV11-2 and J is TRBJ2-7; 8 bases match TRBD2. The CDR3 has 16 residues. Trimming removed 5 bases from V and 0 bases from J; junction bases left unmatched: 9. Germline CDR1 SGHAT, CDR2 FQNNGV. The DNA for the CDR3 is TGTGCCAGCAGCCCATCACTAGCGGTAAGCTCCTACGAGCAGTACTTC. It is translated as CASSPSLAVSSYEQYF.

This sequence joins TRBV3-1 (or the pseudogene TRBV3-2) and TRBJ2-7; 14 nucleotides match TRBD2. This CDR3 has 17 residues. V dropped 1 base and J dropped 6; count of bases not matched to a gene: 8. Germline assignment: CDR1 LGHDT and CDR2 YNNKEL (reference sequence). The CDR3 sequence is CASSQGTSGGITGEQYF. CDR3 in DNA: TGTGCCAGCAGCCAAGGGACTAGCGGGGGGATTACGGGCGAGCAGTACTTC.

The chain links TRBV5-1 to TRBJ2-7, with 9 positions matching TRBD1. Germline CDR1 and CDR2: SGHRS and YFSETQ. J lost 1 base, V lost 4 bases, and 18 bases had no gene match. This CDR3 region has 19 residues. Here the CDR3 reads CASSILLGTGNGESYEQYF. The DNA of the CDR3 is TGCGCCAGCAGCATCCTCCTTGGGACAGGGAACGGAGAATCCTACGAGCAGTACTTC. Full variable domain (remainder filled in from reference TRBV5-1 and TRBJ2-7): KAGVTQTPRYLIKTRGQQVTLSCSPISGHRSVSWYQQTPGQGLQFLFEYFSETQRNKGNFPGRFSGRQFSNSRSEMNVSTLELGDSALYLCASSILLGTGNGESYEQYFGPGTRLTVT.

V gene TRBV9 combines with J gene TRBJ2-1; 11 bases match TRBD2. Germline assignment: CDR1 SGDLS and CDR2 YYNGEE. Unmatched junction bases numbered 12, after V lost 3 bases and J lost 7 bases. The CDR3 runs to 17 residues. The CDR3 DNA follows: TGTGCCAGCAGCGAGACCGGGACTAGCGGAACCCGAAATGAGCAGTTCTTC. It yields the protein CASSETGTSGTRNEQFF.